This T cell receptor beta chain was found in a study of CD8 T cells in Susac syndrome (dated by TCRdb to the late 2010s). About the study as a whole: Repertoire sequencing was used to test whether CD8+ T cell activation and differentiation in Susac syndrome was antigen driven.

RNA was extracted using the RNeasy kit, and roughly 0.45 to 1 microgram was reverse transcribed with random hexamers. TCR beta CDR3 regions were amplified with the immunoSEQ multiplex PCR assay covering 54 Vbeta and 13 Jbeta segments. Bias from PCR amplification was corrected by using a synthetic template baseline for primer optimization and for computational correction. In the source study's methods: Reads were annotated to V, D and J genes according to IMGT and were analyzed with immunoSEQ Analyzer, with only productive sequences retained. To calculate clonality, Shannon entropy was normalized by log2 of the number of productive unique sequences and then subtracted from one. For each patient and control, public and private clones were evaluated among the 100 most prevalent clones. Clones were defined as Susac-specific when absent from the healthy and MS cohorts, from roughly 1,100 published viral clones and from other ImmuneACCESS disease sequences. The public reads were run again by TCRdb, first through fastp at Q25 and then through MiXCR, and only productive beta chains were kept. Each entry is one CDR3 protein sequence, shown with its most common DNA and genes. For this entry, the V and J calls and clone size follow TCRdb and not the study's own pipeline. For this sample there are about 120,000 distinct CDR3 sequences; nearly 95% appear just once. Clones ranked in the top ten supply 0.13% to 0.15% of the sample.

With respect to this clonotype: Which antigen it targets is not known. No base-level quality is on record; no much larger clone is a single base apart.

From the cysteine through the phenylalanine, the CDR3 covers 14 amino acids. Only the CDR3 part of the read is kept: 42 bases, read in frame from the first base. CDR1 is given as DFQATT and CDR2 as SNEGSKA, both from the germline V gene (reference sequence). Trimming costs V 0 bases and J 6 bases, and their ends lie 13 bases apart. Peripheral blood CD8+ and CD4+ T cells from healthy donors, Susac syndrome patients and multiple sclerosis patients were profiled by high-throughput TCR beta sequencing. Healthy donors were age- and sex-matched controls. Bulk CD8+ and CD4+ T cells were purified by magnetic negative isolation, while CD8+ TEMRA cells were enriched using FACS. Blood was collected in EDTA tubes and processed within 24 hours, with PBMCs isolated through density gradient centrifugation. PBMCs intended for TCR sequencing were frozen in liquid nitrogen and were later thawed in a 37 degrees C water bath. The sorted or isolated CD4+, CD8+ and CD8+ TEMRA cells had a purity of 90% or higher.

Points the paper makes about the study in general: The number of individuals in the TCR sequencing and HLA analysis was recognized as being relatively small.

This clonotype was sampled from a human donor in good health. The material sequenced was CD4+ T cells from PBMCs. The chain links TRBV20-1 with TRBJ2-3; no confident D gene assignment can be made. The CDR3 protein: CSARDRRPRDTQYF. The DNA reads TGCAGTGCTAGAGATCGGCGGCCTCGCGATACGCAGTATTTT.